Included here is one T cell receptor beta chain sequence, with context. The sample is drawn from a study of T cells after yellow fever vaccination. TCRdb reprocessed the 5' RACE reads via MiXCR and lists one record per CDR3 protein. Of 400,000 or so distinct CDR3 sequences listed, 11% were seen once; the top ten hold roughly a sixth. This CDR3 is 15 amino acids long. Trimming cost V 4 bases and J 3 bases, with 15 bases left between them. CDR1 and CDR2 (germline): MNHEY, SVGEGT. This sample comprised PBMCs, obtained on the day of the first yellow fever vaccination. The chain couples TRBV6-2 or TRBV6-3 to TRBJ1-2; maybe TRBD1 (5 bases). The clonotype comes from a man aged 18 to 29 who received the YFV17D yellow fever vaccine. The CDR3 region is CASSFADSGYYGYTF. CDR3 DNA sequence: TGTGCCAGCAGTTTTGCCGACAGCGGATACTATGGCTACACCTTC.